This TCR beta chain was captured in a study of response to subunit inactivated influenza vaccine. CDR3 size: 17 residues. V dropped 5 bases and J dropped 0; count of bases not matched to a gene: 6. CDR1 is SEHNR, CDR2 FQNEAQ, per germline (reference sequence). One entry per CDR3 protein results from TCRdb running MiXCR on the RT-PCR reads. Altogether some 200,000 distinct CDR3 sequences are present, about an eighth being singletons, with the ten largest covering roughly 29%. A further study also used this sample, focusing on T cells expressing NK-cell markers. That report adds: Synthesis of TCR beta cDNA relied on 5'RACE template switching carrying UMIs. Repertoire data for TCR beta were derived from sorted T cells (CD3+CD56+NKG2C+, CD3+CD56+NKG2C- and CD3+CD56-NKG2C+).

The sequence was collected from a man between 50 and 59 years old who received an inactivated influenza vaccine. The rearrangement uses TRBV7-9 and TRBJ2-1, with TRBD2 matching 11 bases. The material sequenced was CD8+ T cells sorted from PBMCs, taken 12 days after vaccination. In nucleotides, the CDR3 is TGTGCCAGCAGCCCTATAGCGGGGGGGAACTCCTACAATGAGCAGTTCTTC. The encoded protein is CASSPIAGGNSYNEQFF.